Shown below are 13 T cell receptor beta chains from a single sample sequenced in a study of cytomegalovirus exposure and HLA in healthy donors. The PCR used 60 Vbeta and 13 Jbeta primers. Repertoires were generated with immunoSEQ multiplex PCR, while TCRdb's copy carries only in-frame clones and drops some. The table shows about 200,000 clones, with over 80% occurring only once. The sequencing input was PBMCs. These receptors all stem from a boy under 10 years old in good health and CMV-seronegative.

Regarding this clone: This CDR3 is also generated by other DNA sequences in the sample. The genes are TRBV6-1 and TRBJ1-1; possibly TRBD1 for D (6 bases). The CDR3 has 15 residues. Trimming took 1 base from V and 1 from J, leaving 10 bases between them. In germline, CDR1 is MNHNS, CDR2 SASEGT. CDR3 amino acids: CASSEDRGANTEAFF. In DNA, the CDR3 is TGTGCCAGCAGTGAAGACCGGGGGGCGAACACTGAAGCTTTCTTT.

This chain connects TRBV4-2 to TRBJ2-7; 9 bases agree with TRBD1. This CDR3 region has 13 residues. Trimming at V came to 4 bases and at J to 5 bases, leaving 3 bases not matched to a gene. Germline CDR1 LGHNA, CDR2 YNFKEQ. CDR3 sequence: CASSPDRGNEQYF. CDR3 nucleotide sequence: TGTGCCAGCAGCCCGGACAGGGGTAACGAGCAGTACTTC.

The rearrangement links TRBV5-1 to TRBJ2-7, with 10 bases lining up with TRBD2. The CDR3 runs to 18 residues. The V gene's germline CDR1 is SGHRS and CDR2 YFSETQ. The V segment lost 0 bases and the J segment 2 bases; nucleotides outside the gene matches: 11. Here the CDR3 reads CASSLGGSLAGGPYEQYF. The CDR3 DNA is TGCGCCAGCAGCTTGGGCGGCTCTTTAGCGGGAGGACCCTACGAGCAGTACTTC.

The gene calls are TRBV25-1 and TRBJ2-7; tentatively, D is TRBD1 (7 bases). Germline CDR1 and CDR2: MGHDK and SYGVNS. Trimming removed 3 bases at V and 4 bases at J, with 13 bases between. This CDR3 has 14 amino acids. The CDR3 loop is CASSETGRRYEQYF. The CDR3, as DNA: TGTGCCAGCAGTGAGACAGGGAGGAGATACGAGCAGTACTTC.

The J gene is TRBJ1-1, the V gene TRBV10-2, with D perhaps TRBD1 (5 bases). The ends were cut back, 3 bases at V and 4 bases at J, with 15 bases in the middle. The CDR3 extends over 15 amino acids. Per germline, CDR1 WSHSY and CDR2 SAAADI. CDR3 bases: TGCGCCAGCAGTGACTCGGGGGGAGGGGTCACTGAAGCTTTCTTT. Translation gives CASSDSGGGVTEAFF.

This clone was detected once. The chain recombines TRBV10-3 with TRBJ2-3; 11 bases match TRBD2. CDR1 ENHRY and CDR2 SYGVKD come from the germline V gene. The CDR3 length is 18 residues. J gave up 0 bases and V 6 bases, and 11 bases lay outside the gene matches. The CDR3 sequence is CAIRPDGGLAASTDTQYF. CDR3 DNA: TGTGCCATCAGGCCGGACGGGGGACTAGCGGCTAGCACAGATACGCAGTATTTT.

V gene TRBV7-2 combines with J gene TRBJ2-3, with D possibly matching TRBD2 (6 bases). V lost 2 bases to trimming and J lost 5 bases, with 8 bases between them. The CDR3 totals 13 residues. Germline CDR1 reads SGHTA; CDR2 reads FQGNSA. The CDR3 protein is CASSLQAGDTQYF. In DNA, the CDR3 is TGTGCCAGCAGCTTACAAGCGGGAGATACGCAGTATTTT.

CDR3 sequence: CASGGRGYEKLFF. CDR3 nucleotide sequence: TGTGCCAGCGGTGGCAGGGGGTATGAAAAACTGTTTTTT. V gene TRBV6-6 combines with J gene TRBJ1-4; TRBD1 matches at 7 bases. CDR3 length: 13 residues. The V gene end was trimmed by 8 bases and the J gene end by 6 bases; junction bases not matched to a gene: 6. Germline-derived CDR1 and CDR2 are MNHNY and SVGAGI (reference sequence).

This CDR3 is CAWTTGGSNQPQHF. The CDR3 DNA reads as TGTGCCTGGACTACAGGGGGTAGCAATCAGCCCCAGCATTTT. The gene calls are TRBV30 and TRBJ1-5; 8 bases agree with TRBD1. CDR1 and CDR2 from the germline V gene are GTSNPN and SVGIG (reference sequence). The CDR3 covers 14 residues. The V segment lost 4 bases and the J segment 0 bases; nucleotides outside the gene matches: 2.

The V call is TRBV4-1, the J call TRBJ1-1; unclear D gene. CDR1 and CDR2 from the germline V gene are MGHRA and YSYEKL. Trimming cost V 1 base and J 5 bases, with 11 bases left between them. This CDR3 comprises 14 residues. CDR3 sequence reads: CASSQASGETEAFF. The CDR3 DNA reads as TGCGCCAGCAGCCAAGCTTCGGGAGAGACTGAAGCTTTCTTT.

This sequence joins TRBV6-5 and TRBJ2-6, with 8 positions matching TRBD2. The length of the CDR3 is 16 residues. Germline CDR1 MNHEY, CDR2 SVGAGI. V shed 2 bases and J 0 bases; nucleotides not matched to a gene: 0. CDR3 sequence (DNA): TGTGCCAGCAGTTACACTAGCGGCTCTGGGGCCAACGTCCTGACTTTC. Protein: CASSYTSGSGANVLTF.

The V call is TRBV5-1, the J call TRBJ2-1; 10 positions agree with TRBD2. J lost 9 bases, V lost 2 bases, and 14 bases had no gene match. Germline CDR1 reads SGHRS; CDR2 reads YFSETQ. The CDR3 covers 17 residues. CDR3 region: CASSFFSSGGLGGEQFF. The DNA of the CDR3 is TGCGCCAGCAGCTTCTTCTCTAGCGGGGGCCTAGGCGGTGAGCAGTTCTTC.

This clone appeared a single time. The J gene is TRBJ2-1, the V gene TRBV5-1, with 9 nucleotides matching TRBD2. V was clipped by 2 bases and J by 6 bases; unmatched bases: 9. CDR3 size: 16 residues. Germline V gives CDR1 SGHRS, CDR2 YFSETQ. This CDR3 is CASSLAGGRQGNEQFF. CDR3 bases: TGCGCCAGCAGCTTAGCGGGGGGCCGACAGGGCAATGAGCAGTTCTTC. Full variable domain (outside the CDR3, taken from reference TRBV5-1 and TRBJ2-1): KAGVTQTPRYLIKTRGQQVTLSCSPISGHRSVSWYQQTPGQGLQFLFEYFSETQRNKGNFPGRFSGRQFSNSRSEMNVSTLELGDSALYLCASSLAGGRQGNEQFFGPGTRLTVL.